Listed below are T cell receptor beta chains from one sample, sequenced in a study of CD8 T cells in ankylosing spondylitis. TCRdb processed the 5' RACE reads anew with MiXCR; each CDR3 protein has one entry. The sample yields a few hundred thousand distinct CDR3 sequences, over 9.5% seen once. The sequencing input was blood, either unsorted or a sorted T cell fraction (not recorded which). The source of these receptors is a male donor with ankylosing spondylitis. CDR3s include the opening cysteine and the closing phenylalanine or tryptophan. The D gene is left open where the match is weak. The listing skips clone size in some rows; elsewhere it reads once, few, many or a size class.

j_call,v_call,clone_size,d_call,cdr3_nt,cdr3_aa
TRBJ2-5,TRBV7-2,many,TRBD2,TGTGCCAGCAGCTTATCGGTAGCGGGGACGGGGGCCCAAGAGACCCAGTACTTC,CASSLSVAGTGAQETQYF
TRBJ2-1,TRBV11-2,many,TRBD1,TGTGCCAGCAGCCCTCGTCGAGTAGGACAGGGATACAATGAGCAGTTCTTC,CASSPRRVGQGYNEQFF
TRBJ2-3,TRBV6-1,few,TRBD1,TGTGCCAGCAGACGGGACAGGGGGCGCACAGATACGCAGTATTTT,CASRRDRGRTDTQYF
TRBJ2-7,TRBV2,few,-,TGTGCCAGCAGTGAAACCCTAGCGCGAACCTACGAGCAGTACTTC,CASSETLARTYEQYF
TRBJ2-5,TRBV15,-,-,TGTGCCACCAGCAGAGAAGGGGCGGGTAAGACCCAGTACTTC,CATSREGAGKTQYF
TRBJ2-3,TRBV5-6,few,-,TGTGCCAGCATCGATGCCACACAGAGATCCACAGATACGCAGTATTTT,CASIDATQRSTDTQYF
TRBJ2-1,TRBV29-1,many,-,TGCAGCGTTGAATGGCGGGACAACTACAATGAGCAGTTCTTC,CSVEWRDNYNEQFF
TRBJ2-3,TRBV5-1,few,-,TGCGCCAGCAGCGAGACGACTAGCACAGATACGCAGTATTTT,CASSETTSTDTQYF
TRBJ2-3,TRBV24-1,-,TRBD2,TGTGCCACCAGTGATCCCAAGACTAGCGGGAGGAGAGCAGATACGCAGTATTTT,CATSDPKTSGRRADTQYF
TRBJ2-1,TRBV12-3/TRBV12-4,-,TRBD2,TGTGCCAGCAGGGCTAGCGGGTTCTCCTACAATGAGCAGTTCTTC,CASRASGFSYNEQFF
TRBJ1-2,TRBV24-1,many,TRBD1,TGTGCCACCAGTGAGTCCGGGACAGACTATGGCTACACCTTC,CATSESGTDYGYTF
TRBJ2-5,TRBV20-1,few,TRBD1,TGCAGTGCTAGGGCAACAACCGGGACAGGAGAGACCCAGTACTTC,CSARATTGTGETQYF
TRBJ2-1,TRBV24-1,many,-,TGTGCCACCACGGGCGGGTACAATGAGCAGTTCTTC,CATTGGYNEQFF
TRBJ1-1,TRBV10-3,-,TRBD1,TGTGCCATCGGGGGGACAGGGGTTACTGAAGCTTTCTTT,CAIGGTGVTEAFF
TRBJ2-7,TRBV7-2,few,TRBD1,TGTGCCAGCAGTTCGGGACAGGGGGTCACCTACGAGCAGTACTTC,CASSSGQGVTYEQYF
TRBJ1-4,TRBV20-1,-,-,TGCAGTGCGGGTCACAGGGCCCTCTGTGAAAAACTGTTTTTT,CSAGHRALCEKLFF
TRBJ1-1,TRBV2,many,TRBD1,TGTGCCAGCAGCGAAGGACAGGGTGGGAACACTGAAGCTTTCTTT,CASSEGQGGNTEAFF
TRBJ2-6,TRBV4-1,-,TRBD1,TGCGCCAGCAGCCAAGATTGGGTCCGACAGGGGGCTGGTGGGGCCAACGTCCTGACTTTC,CASSQDWVRQGAGGANVLTF
TRBJ2-1,TRBV24-1,few,TRBD2,TGTGCCACCAGTGATCACATCGGACTAGCGGGGTCCAATGAGCAGTTCTTC,CATSDHIGLAGSNEQFF
TRBJ1-5,TRBV6-5,-,-,TGTGCCAGCAGTTACTTCGGGAGAGCGGGTCAGCCCCAGCATTTT,CASSYFGRAGQPQHF
TRBJ1-5,TRBV6-1,few,-,TGTGCCAGCAACACCGCGCGTCATCAGCCCCAGCATTTT,CASNTARHQPQHF
TRBJ2-3,TRBV20-1,-,TRBD2,TGCAGTGCTAAAATTAGCGGGAGTACAGATACGCAGTATTTT,CSAKISGSTDTQYF
TRBJ2-3,TRBV20-1,-,-,TGCAGTGCTACCCCCCTAGCTAGTGGCGCAGATACGCAGTATTTT,CSATPLASGADTQYF
TRBJ1-6,TRBV20-1,once,TRBD1,TGCAGTGCTATAGGGACAGCCAATTCACCCCTCCACTTT,CSAIGTANSPLHF
TRBJ2-5,TRBV5-1,few,TRBD2,TGCGCCAGCAGCATACTAGCGGGAGGGCCAGAGACCCAGTACTTC,CASSILAGGPETQYF
TRBJ2-1,TRBV5-1,many,TRBD2,TGCGCCAGCAGCTTGGTACTAGCGGACAATGAGCAGTTCTTC,CASSLVLADNEQFF
TRBJ2-2,TRBV11-3,few,TRBD2,TGTGCCAGCAGGGAGACTCTAGCGGGAGGCGGAACCGGGGAGCTGTTTTTT,CASRETLAGGGTGELFF
TRBJ2-1,TRBV30,-,-,TGTGCCGGAGCTACTGTCAATGAGCAGTTCTTC,CAGATVNEQFF